Presented here are 26 T cell receptor beta chains from one specimen sequenced in a study of identifying expanded T cells in peripheral blood. The assay was immunoSEQ multiplex PCR, and TCRdb's table has in-frame clones only and misses some. Of about 76,000 clones listed, roughly 86% are singletons. The sample consisted of blood. These receptors originate from a person aged 18-70 years in good health.

The rearrangement links TRBV6-6 to TRBJ1-1; D call uncertain. The V gene's germline CDR1 is MNHNY and CDR2 SVGAGI (reference sequence). There are 15 residues in the CDR3. V lost 1 base and J lost 5, with 14 bases in between. Here the CDR3 reads CASSYLIPPPTEAFF. CDR3 DNA: TGTGCCAGCAGTTACTTAATACCCCCTCCGACTGAAGCTTTCTTT.

V and J are TRBV15 and TRBJ1-5; no clear D. Trimming stripped 0 bases from V and 5 bases from J, with 8 bases between. Germline V gene data show CDR1 as LNHNV and CDR2 as YYDKDF (reference sequence). The CDR3 length is 14 residues. CDR3 nucleotides: TGTGCCACCAGCAGAGATCTGGAAGATCAGCCCCAGCATTTT. Translating it yields CATSRDLEDQPQHF.

The rearrangement links TRBV19 to TRBJ2-6, with 8 bases that match TRBD1. CDR1 is LNHDA and CDR2 is SQIVND in the germline V gene (reference sequence). Trimming removed 5 bases from V and 4 bases from J; junction bases left unmatched: 4. The CDR3 contains 15 residues. The chain's CDR3 is CASSLDRAGANVLTF. The CDR3, as DNA: TGTGCCAGTAGTCTGGACAGGGCCGGGGCCAACGTCCTGACTTTC.

The chain has TRBV7-2 and TRBJ2-5; 7 bases match TRBD2. Trimming removed 1 base from V and 7 bases from J; junction bases left unmatched: 6. The CDR3 sequence is 14 residues long. Germline CDR1 and CDR2: SGHTA and FQGNSA. The DNA of the CDR3 is TGTGCCAGCAGCTTAGGCGGGAGTAGCGGGACCCAGTACTTC. Translating gives CASSLGGSSGTQYF.

The chain uses TRBV29-1 and TRBJ2-1, with 8 bases fitting TRBD2. The CDR3 length is 13 residues. Germline V gene sequence: CDR1 SQVTM, CDR2 ANQGSEA. V shed 7 bases and J 2 bases; nucleotides not matched to a gene: 4. Here the CDR3 reads CSGTSGPYNEQFF. The CDR3 DNA reads as TGCAGCGGAACTAGCGGACCCTACAATGAGCAGTTCTTC.

The V and J genes are TRBV21-1 and TRBJ1-4. TRBV21-1 is a pseudogene segment. CDR3 length equals 14 residues. The CDR3 DNA follows: TGTGCCAGCAGCCGGGATATTCCTCGCCGAAAACTGTTTTTT. Translation: CASSRDIPRRKLFF.

The rearrangement links TRBV4-2 to TRBJ1-2; no clear D gene. The CDR3 is 17 residues long. Germline lookup yields CDR1 LGHNA and CDR2 YNFKEQ. Trimming shortened V by 0 bases and J by 2 bases, and 16 bases separated the two germline ends. The CDR3 DNA reads TGTGCCAGCAGCCAAGAGATCGGCGGACTTCAAAACTATGGCTACACCTTC. Protein sequence: CASSQEIGGLQNYGYTF.

This chain links TRBV5-6 with TRBJ1-5; no firm D call. The V and J ends lost 4 bases and 4 bases respectively, with 6 bases between them. Germline V CDR1 and CDR2: SGHDT, YYEEEE. The CDR3 spans 12 residues. CDR3 region: CASSRWNQPQHF. DNA for the CDR3: TGTGCCAGCAGCCGGTGGAATCAGCCCCAGCATTTT.

The chain has TRBV28 and TRBJ1-5; D possibly corresponds to TRBD1 (5 bases). This CDR3 contains 15 residues. Looked up from germline, CDR1 is MDHEN and CDR2 is SYDVKM. The V and J ends lost 7 bases and 0 bases respectively, with 13 bases between them. CDR3 amino acids: CASNRRQYSNQPQHF. DNA for the CDR3: TGTGCCAGCAACCGCCGACAGTATAGCAATCAGCCCCAGCATTTT.

The V gene is TRBV4-3, the J gene TRBJ1-2, with 9 bases that match TRBD1. V shed 0 bases and J 5 bases; nucleotides not matched to a gene: 4. Germline V gives CDR1 LGHNA, CDR2 YSLEER. There are 15 residues in the CDR3. Here the CDR3 reads CASSQEDRGDYGYTF. The CDR3 nucleotides read TGCGCCAGCAGCCAAGAAGACAGGGGGGATTATGGCTACACCTTC.

V usage is TRBV25-1 and J usage is TRBJ2-1; TRBD2 aligns across 12 bases. Germline V lookup: CDR1 MGHDK, CDR2 SYGVNS. CDR3 length: 15 amino acids. The V and J ends lost 7 bases and 4 bases, in that order; junction bases with no gene match: 5. The CDR3: CASTLLAGGYNEQFF. The CDR3 DNA reads as TGTGCCAGCACTTTGCTAGCGGGAGGGTACAATGAGCAGTTCTTC.

The chain links TRBV5-4 to TRBJ2-7; 11 nucleotides line up with TRBD1. CDR1 and CDR2 (germline): SGHNT, YYREEE (reference sequence). V lost 1 base, J lost 6 bases, and 6 bases stayed unmatched. The CDR3 covers 15 residues. The CDR3 region is CASSLSIGTGGEQYF. CDR3 nucleotides: TGTGCCAGCAGCTTGTCTATCGGGACAGGGGGCGAGCAGTACTTC.

The chain carries TRBV5-1 and TRBJ2-1, with TRBD2 matching 13 bases. This CDR3 spans 18 amino acids. V lost 4 bases and J lost 6; bases outside the gene matches: 13. Germline-derived CDR1 and CDR2 are SGHRS and YFSETQ. The CDR3 spells CASSPTSGRATVGNEQFF. For the CDR3, the DNA is TGCGCCAGCAGCCCTACTAGCGGGAGGGCCACGGTGGGCAATGAGCAGTTCTTC.

V is TRBV28 and J is TRBJ1-2; 8 bases map to TRBD1. CDR1 and CDR2 (germline): MDHEN, SYDVKM. The length of the CDR3 is 15 residues. The V gene end was trimmed by 3 bases and the J gene end by 4 bases; junction bases not matched to a gene: 7. The chain's CDR3 is CASSFTYRGTYGYTF. In DNA form, the CDR3 reads TGTGCCAGCAGTTTTACCTACAGGGGGACCTATGGCTACACCTTC.

V usage is TRBV9 and J usage is TRBJ2-1; no definite D call. Germline loops: CDR1 SGDLS, CDR2 YYNGEE. The ends were cut back, 3 bases at V and 4 bases at J, with 14 bases in the middle. CDR3 length equals 15 residues. The CDR3 spells CASSAVAVGYNEQFF. The CDR3 DNA sequence: TGTGCCAGCAGCGCCGTTGCGGTAGGGTACAATGAGCAGTTCTTC. The whole variable domain, filled in from reference TRBV9 and TRBJ2-1, reads DSGVTQTPKHLITATGQRVTLRCSPRSGDLSVYWYQQSLDQGLQFLIQYYNGEERAKGNILERFSAQQFPDLHSELNLSSLELGDSALYFCASSAVAVGYNEQFFGPGTRLTVL.

This clone was seen once. This sequence joins TRBV19 and TRBJ1-3, with 8 nucleotides matching TRBD1. The CDR3 extends over 17 amino acids. V lost 4 bases, J lost 2 bases, and 10 bases stayed unmatched. CDR1 LNHDA and CDR2 SQIVND come from the germline V gene (reference sequence). The CDR3 DNA reads TGTGCCAGTAGTAAACAGGGACAGGACATAGCTGGAAACACCATATATTTT. Protein product: CASSKQGQDIAGNTIYF. Full variable domain (rest looked up from reference TRBV19 and TRBJ1-3): DGGITQSPKYLFRKEGQNVTLSCEQNLNHDAMYWYRQDPGQGLRLIYYSQIVNDFQKGDIAEGYSVSREKKESFPLTVTSAQKNPTAFYLCASSKQGQDIAGNTIYFGEGSWLTVV.

The count of this clone is one. V is TRBV14 and J is TRBJ2-7; D is unclear. CDR1 is SGHDN, CDR2 FVKESK, per germline. V was pared by 1 base and J by 3 bases, with 10 bases between. The CDR3 runs 14 residues. CDR3 in amino acids: CASSQGVAFYEQYF. CDR3 sequence (DNA): TGTGCCAGCAGCCAAGGGGTAGCCTTCTACGAGCAGTACTTC.

The V gene is TRBV20-1, the J gene TRBJ2-3; no firm D call. CDR3 length equals 10 residues. Germline V lookup: CDR1 DFQATT, CDR2 SNEGSKA (reference sequence). Trimming cost V 3 bases and J 8 bases, with 6 bases left between them. This chain's CDR3 is CSASGPTQYF. CDR3 in DNA: TGCAGTGCTAGCGGTCCTACGCAGTATTTT.

This chain uses TRBV18 with TRBJ2-7, with 9 bases matching TRBD2. Germline V gene data show CDR1 as KGHSH and CDR2 as LQKENI. The CDR3 length is 12 residues. After removal of 10 bases from V and 6 bases from J, the junction contained 7 bases not matched to a gene. CDR3 region: CATRREGAEQYF. CDR3 DNA sequence: TGTGCCACGCGGCGGGAGGGTGCCGAGCAGTACTTC. Together with reference TRBV18 and TRBJ2-7, the CDR3 gives the full variable domain: NAGVMQNPRHLVRRRGQEARLRCSPMKGHSHVYWYRQLPEEGLKFMVYLQKENIIDESGMPKERFSAEFPKEGPSILRIQQVVRGDSAAYFCATRREGAEQYFGPGTRLTVT.

The genes are TRBV5-4 and TRBJ1-1, with D possibly TRBD1 on 6 matching bases. The CDR3 sequence is 15 residues long. CDR1 and CDR2 (germline): SGHNT, YYREEE (reference sequence). V was cut by 0 bases and J by 8 bases, with 17 bases left in between. The CDR3 region has the DNA TGTGCCAGCAGCTTGGAAGTGGTGGGGGCAGCCGAAGCTTTCTTT. It is translated as CASSLEVVGAAEAFF. The whole variable domain, filled in from reference TRBV5-4 and TRBJ1-1, reads ETGVTQSPTHLIKTRGQQVTLRCSSQSGHNTVSWYQQALGQGPQFIFQYYREEENGRGNFPPRFSGLQFPNYSSELNVNALELDDSALYLCASSLEVVGAAEAFFGQGTRLTVV.

This chain connects TRBV18 to TRBJ1-1; 8 nucleotides line up with TRBD1. Germline V gene data show CDR1 as KGHSH and CDR2 as LQKENI. Losses at the gene ends were 1 base for V and 11 bases for J; bases not matched to a gene: 9. The CDR3 sequence is 14 residues long. This chain's CDR3 is CASSPQGQGAWAFF. CDR3 nucleotides: TGTGCCAGCTCACCACAGGGGCAGGGGGCTTGGGCTTTCTTT. The complete variable domain, with remaining parts taken from reference TRBV18 and TRBJ1-1, reads NAGVMQNPRHLVRRRGQEARLRCSPMKGHSHVYWYRQLPEEGLKFMVYLQKENIIDESGMPKERFSAEFPKEGPSILRIQQVVRGDSAAYFCASSPQGQGAWAFFGQGTRLTVV.

This rearrangement joins TRBV29-1 to TRBJ2-1, with D possibly being TRBD1 (5 bases). From germline, CDR1 is SQVTM and CDR2 ANQGSEA. The CDR3 consists of 13 residues. The DNA for the CDR3 is TGCACCAAAAGGGGTTTAGGGAACAATGAGCAGTTCTTC. Amino acid sequence: CTKRGLGNNEQFF.

V gene TRBV15 combines with J gene TRBJ2-7; D is tentatively TRBD1 or TRBD2 (6 bases each). The CDR3 length is 14 residues. Per the germline V gene, CDR1 is LNHNV and CDR2 is YYDKDF (reference sequence). V was trimmed by 0 bases and J by 5 bases, leaving 11 bases between them. The CDR3 region is CATSRDRGPNEQYF. In DNA, the CDR3 is TGTGCCACCAGCAGAGACCGGGGGCCGAACGAGCAGTACTTC.

This chain joins TRBV4-3 and TRBJ2-1; TRBD1 or TRBD2 may be the D gene (5 bases each). The CDR3 is 15 residues long. V gave up 4 bases and J gave up 5 bases, with 15 bases separating them. The V gene's germline CDR1 is LGHNA and CDR2 YSLEER. CDR3 amino acids: CASSRKWDPNNEQFF. CDR3 sequence (DNA): TGCGCCAGCAGCCGGAAATGGGACCCGAACAATGAGCAGTTCTTC.

Written as DNA, the CDR3 is TGTGCCAGTAGTGCAGGGGTCAATCAGCCCCAGCATTTT. It translates to CASSAGVNQPQHF. The gene calls are TRBV19 and TRBJ1-5; tentatively, D is TRBD1 (6 bases). V lost 5 bases and J lost 3, with 8 bases in between. The CDR3 is 13 amino acids. From germline, CDR1 is LNHDA and CDR2 SQIVND (reference sequence).

This chain uses TRBV7-2 with TRBJ2-4; 12 nucleotides align to TRBD2. Per the germline V gene, CDR1 is SGHTA and CDR2 is FQGNSA. The CDR3 has 16 residues. V was clipped by 5 bases and J by 8 bases; unmatched bases: 10. The CDR3 is CASSPTRTSGEDIQYF. The CDR3 DNA reads as TGTGCCAGCAGCCCTACGCGGACTAGCGGGGAGGACATTCAGTACTTC. Complete variable domain (other parts from reference TRBV7-2 and TRBJ2-4): GAGVSQSPSNKVTEKGKDVELRCDPISGHTALYWYRQSLGQGLEFLIYFQGNSAPDKSGLPSDRFSAERTGGSVSTLTIQRTQQEDSAVYLCASSPTRTSGEDIQYFGAGTRLSVL.